A single sample gave rise to the 13 T cell receptor beta chains below, sequenced in a study of blood T cell repertoires in COVID-19 (TCRdb year 2020). Receptor libraries were prepared by the immunoSEQ multiplex PCR assay. Drawn from immuneACCESS, this table holds only the in-frame rearrangements with V and J called that TCRdb kept. Clones are partly lost; checked studies trace under half to an unresolved V gene and leave the rest unexplained. This sample comprises 180,000 or so clones, around 82% of them detected only once. The ten most abundant clones make up over 6.5% of the sample. The sample was PBMCs or T cells enriched from blood (not recorded which). Receptors originate from a man aged 35-49 years who had recovered from COVID-19.

The chain uses TRBV19 and TRBJ1-1; 7 bases match TRBD1. Germline trimming cut 2 bases from V and 3 bases from J; bases unmatched to any gene: 3. The CDR3 loop spans 14 amino acids. Germline V gene lookup returns CDR1 LNHDA and CDR2 SQIVND (reference sequence). The CDR3 DNA reads as TGTGCCAGTAGTATACGGGACAGAGACACTGAAGCTTTCTTT. Amino acid sequence: CASSIRDRDTEAFF.

The rearrangement links TRBV2 to TRBJ1-2; TRBD1 matches at 9 bases. This CDR3 is 12 amino acids long. Germline V gene data show CDR1 as SNHLY and CDR2 as FYNNEI. With 7 bases clipped from V and 10 bases from J, the junction kept 7 bases outside the gene matches. The CDR3 DNA sequence: TGTGCCAGCAAAGGACAGGGGACGGACTACACCTTC. Translating it yields CASKGQGTDYTF.

The chain has TRBV29-1 and TRBJ1-6; 8 bases fit TRBD1. V dropped 7 bases and J dropped 9; count of bases not matched to a gene: 11. The length of the CDR3 is 14 residues. Per the germline V gene, CDR1 is SQVTM and CDR2 is ANQGSEA. The CDR3, as DNA: TGCAGCGCACCGACAGGGGAACATGCTTCACCCCTCCACTTT. Translation gives CSAPTGEHASPLHF.

This clone was seen once. The V and J genes are TRBV3-1 (or the pseudogene TRBV3-2) and TRBJ1-1, with no clear D. The CDR3 spans 15 residues. CDR1 is LGHDT and CDR2 is YNNKEL in the germline V gene (reference sequence). The V end was cut by 3 bases, the J end by 1 base, with 12 bases between. The CDR3 bases are TGTGCCAGCAGCCACTCGCAACTGAAGAACACTGAAGCTTTCTTT. Residues: CASSHSQLKNTEAFF.

The chain is built from TRBV4-1 and TRBJ1-6; 8 nucleotides align to TRBD1. Germline V gives CDR1 MGHRA, CDR2 YSYEKL. The CDR3 runs to 18 residues. The V segment lost 5 bases and the J segment 0 bases; nucleotides outside the gene matches: 9. The CDR3 reads CASSARDRRSSYNSPLHF. Here the CDR3 DNA reads TGCGCCAGCAGCGCCCGGGACAGGCGTAGCTCCTATAATTCACCCCTCCACTTT.

The chain recombines TRBV10-3 with TRBJ2-3; tentative D call: TRBD1 (5 bases). Trimming pared 3 bases from V and 1 base from J, leaving 11 bases between. Germline CDR1 is ENHRY and CDR2 is SYGVKD. The CDR3 totals 15 residues. The CDR3 DNA is TGTGCCATCAGTGAACGTGGGGCCGGCACAGATACGCAGTATTTT. This sequence encodes CAISERGAGTDTQYF.

The chain links TRBV6-1 to TRBJ2-7; 8 positions match TRBD1. The CDR3 totals 15 residues. Germline V gives CDR1 MNHNS, CDR2 SASEGT. V was pared by 5 bases and J by 3 bases, with 9 bases of the junction left unmatched. For the CDR3, the DNA is TGTGCCAGCAGTTCGACAGGGGTCTTGCGCTACGAGCAGTACTTC. It specifies CASSSTGVLRYEQYF.

J is TRBJ2-5 and V is TRBV7-3; 7 positions match TRBD1. With V trimmed by 0 bases and J by 4 bases, 5 bases remained unmatched. The CDR3 sequence is 15 residues long. From germline, CDR1 is SGHTA and CDR2 FQGTGA. In nucleotides, the CDR3 is TGTGCCAGCAGCTTAACTGGGCACAGGGGAGAGACCCAGTACTTC. Protein product: CASSLTGHRGETQYF.

The chain employs TRBV6-2 or TRBV6-3 and TRBJ2-7; TRBD1 agrees at 7 bases. Germline V lookup: CDR1 MNHEY, CDR2 SVGEGT. The CDR3 totals 14 residues. Trimming cost V 5 bases and J 2 bases; bases outside gene matches: 6. CDR3 sequence: CASSLTGAPYEQYF. DNA for the CDR3: TGTGCCAGCAGTCTCACAGGGGCTCCCTACGAGCAGTACTTC.

The chain combines TRBV18 with TRBJ2-5; 7 bases agree with TRBD1. The V gene end was trimmed by 3 bases and the J gene end by 5 bases; junction bases not matched to a gene: 6. This CDR3 is 14 amino acids long. CDR1 is KGHSH and CDR2 is LQKENI in the germline V gene. The DNA for the CDR3 is TGTGCCAGCTCACCCGGGACAGTCCGGGAGACCCAGTACTTC. It encodes CASSPGTVRETQYF.

This sequence joins TRBV7-9 and TRBJ1-2; possible D gene TRBD1, 5 bases. From germline, CDR1 is SEHNR and CDR2 FQNEAQ (reference sequence). V was trimmed by 1 base and J by 0 bases, leaving 15 bases between them. CDR3 length: 17 residues. Here the CDR3 DNA reads TGTGCCAGCAGCTTAGATGGAATGGGGCCCCCTAACTATGGCTACACCTTC. Protein sequence: CASSLDGMGPPNYGYTF. The full variable domain, completed using reference TRBV7-9 and TRBJ1-2, is DTGVSQNPRHKITKRGQNVTFRCDPISEHNRLYWYRQTLGQGPEFLTYFQNEAQLEKSRLLSDRFSAERPKGSFSTLEIQRTEQGDSAMYLCASSLDGMGPPNYGYTFGSGTRLTVV.

V gene TRBV30 combines with J gene TRBJ1-4; D is ambiguous. This CDR3 has 17 amino acids. Trimming left V 0 bases short and J 0 bases short, with 14 bases between. CDR1 and CDR2 (germline): GTSNPN, SVGIG (reference sequence). CDR3 bases: TGTGCCTGGAGTGTCGTAGCTACAATCGCAACTAATGAAAAACTGTTTTTT. It is translated as CAWSVVATIATNEKLFF. The full variable domain, completed using reference TRBV30 and TRBJ1-4, is SQTIHQWPATLVQPVGSPLSLECTVEGTSNPNLYWYRQAAGRGLQLLFYSVGIGQISSEVPQNLSASRPQDRQFILSSKKLLLSDSGFYLCAWSVVATIATNEKLFFGSGTQLSVL.

This chain uses TRBV27 with TRBJ1-1; 7 bases line up with TRBD1. Germline loops: CDR1 MNHEY, CDR2 SMNVEV (reference sequence). This CDR3 comprises 16 residues. Unmatched junction bases numbered 10, after V lost 4 bases and J lost 2 bases. As DNA, the CDR3 is TGTGCCAGCAGTTCGCCCTTGAGGGGGCTAAACACTGAAGCTTTCTTT. It codes for CASSSPLRGLNTEAFF.